The text below deals with one T cell receptor beta chain. Its antigen is not identified. The junction departs from the called germline gene at one end, perhaps through a read error. Germline CDR1 reads SGHRS; CDR2 reads YFSETQ. This CDR3 is 13 amino acids long. All donors came from Russia, were Caucasian and healthy, and spanned ages roughly 6 to 95. The sample is drawn from a study of blood T cells in healthy people across ages. Through a sample-barcoded 5' primer and a J-beta primer mix, a second PCR was run for roughly 6 to 11 cycles. TCRdb itself ran the 5' RACE reads through MiXCR, one entry per CDR3 protein. This sample has roughly 800,000 distinct CDR3 sequences; 36% occur once, and the top ten carry 10% to 15%. Findings and caveats of the study: Long-lived donors had more naive CD4+ cells and higher diversity than aged donors. Researchers report that TCR beta diversity correlated strongly with naive T cell percentage.

The clonotype was recovered from a man between 18 and 35 years old in good health. The sample was blood. The chain combines TRBV5-1 with TRBJ1-1; the D gene is possibly TRBD1 (6 bases). CDR3 DNA sequence: TGCGCCAGCAGCCTCGACAGGAACGCTGAAGCTTTCTTT. Translating gives CASSLDRNAEAFF. Variable domain in full (rest from reference TRBV5-1 and TRBJ1-1): KAGVTQTPRYLIKTRGQQVTLSCSPISGHRSVSWYQQTPGQGLQFLFEYFSETQRNKGNFPGRFSGRQFSNSRSEMNVSTLELGDSALYLCASSLDRNAEAFFGQGTRLTVV.